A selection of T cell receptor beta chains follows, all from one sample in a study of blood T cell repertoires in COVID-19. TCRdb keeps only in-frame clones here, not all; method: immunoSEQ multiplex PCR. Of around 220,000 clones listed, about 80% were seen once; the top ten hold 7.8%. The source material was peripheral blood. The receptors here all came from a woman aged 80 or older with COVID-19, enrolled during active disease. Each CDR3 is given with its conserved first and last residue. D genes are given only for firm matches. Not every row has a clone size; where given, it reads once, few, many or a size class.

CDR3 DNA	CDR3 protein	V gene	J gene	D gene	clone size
TGTGCCAGCAGCTTGAGCAGGGACTATGGCTACACCTTC	CASSLSRDYGYTF	TRBV5-4	TRBJ1-2	.	.
TGTGCGAGAGACAGGGGGGGACTGTTTTTT	CARDRGGLFF	TRBV7-8	TRBJ2-2	TRBD1	.
TGTGCCAGTAGTATGGTAGGGGGAAGCAATCAGCCCCAGCATTTT	CASSMVGGSNQPQHF	TRBV19	TRBJ1-5	.	once
TGTGCCAGCAGCTCAATGACCGGGGGGGCCGATGAGCAGTTCTTC	CASSSMTGGADEQFF	TRBV3-1/TRBV3-2	TRBJ2-1	TRBD2	.
TGTGCCATCAGTGAGGGCAGACAAGAGACCCAGTACTTC	CAISEGRQETQYF	TRBV10-3	TRBJ2-5	.	.
TGTGCCAGCAGCTTAGGGAGTAGCGGGGGAAGCACAGATACGCAGTATTTT	CASSLGSSGGSTDTQYF	TRBV7-3	TRBJ2-3	TRBD2	.
TGTGCCAGCAGCCCCCGTGGGAGGGTGGAACTGAACACCGGGGAGCTGTTTTTT	CASSPRGRVELNTGELFF	TRBV7-3	TRBJ2-2	TRBD2	.
TGTGCCAGCAGTTACCGGGACAGGGGGCTTCGGGCTGAAGCTTTCTTT	CASSYRDRGLRAEAFF	TRBV5-6	TRBJ1-1	TRBD1	.
TGTGCCAGTAGAACCGGGTTCAGGGGTATTTTCTTT	CASRTGFRGIFF	TRBV19	TRBJ1-1	.	.
TGTGCCAGCAGCCCCTTTCCGGGGGGCGGTGGAAACACCATATATTTT	CASSPFPGGGGNTIYF	TRBV3-1/TRBV3-2	TRBJ1-3	.	.
TGTGCCAGCGAGACGACAGGGGGCTTCTATGGCTACACCTTC	CASETTGGFYGYTF	TRBV6-5	TRBJ1-2	TRBD1	.
TGTGCCAGCAGCGGATCCGGGACAGGGGGGATCGCTTTCTTT	CASSGSGTGGIAFF	TRBV7-9	TRBJ1-1	TRBD1	.
TGCGCCAGCAGCCTCGTCGGAGACCTTAGCCCTAATTCACCCCTCCACTTT	CASSLVGDLSPNSPLHF	TRBV5-1	TRBJ1-6	.	.
TGTGCCAGCAGACGACAGGGGGGAGAGACCCAGTACTTC	CASRRQGGETQYF	TRBV6-6	TRBJ2-5	TRBD1	.
TGTGCCAGCAGCCAAGATCTTATACAGGGGGCGAACACTGAAGCTTTCTTT	CASSQDLIQGANTEAFF	TRBV4-2	TRBJ1-1	TRBD1	.